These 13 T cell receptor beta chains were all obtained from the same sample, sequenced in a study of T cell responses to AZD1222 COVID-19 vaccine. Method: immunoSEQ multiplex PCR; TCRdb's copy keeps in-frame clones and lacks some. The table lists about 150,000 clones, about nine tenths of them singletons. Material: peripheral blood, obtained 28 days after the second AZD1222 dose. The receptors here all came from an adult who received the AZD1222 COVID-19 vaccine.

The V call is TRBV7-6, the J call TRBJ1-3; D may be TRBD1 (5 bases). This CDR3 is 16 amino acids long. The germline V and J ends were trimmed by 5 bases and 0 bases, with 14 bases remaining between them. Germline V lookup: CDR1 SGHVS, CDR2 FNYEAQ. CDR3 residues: CASSPTGTASGNTIYF. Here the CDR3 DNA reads TGTGCCAGCAGCCCCACCGGGACTGCCTCTGGAAACACCATATATTTT. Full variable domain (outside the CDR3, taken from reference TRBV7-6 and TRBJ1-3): GAGVSQSPRYKVTKRGQDVALRCDPISGHVSLYWYRQALGQGPEFLTYFNYEAQQDKSGLPNDRFSAERPEGSISTLTIQRTEQRDSAMYRCASSPTGTASGNTIYFGEGSWLTVV.

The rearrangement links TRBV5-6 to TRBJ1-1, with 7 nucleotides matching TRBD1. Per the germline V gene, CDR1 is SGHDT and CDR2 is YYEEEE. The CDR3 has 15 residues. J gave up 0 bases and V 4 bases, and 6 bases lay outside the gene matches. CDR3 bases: TGTGCCAGCAGCCCGGATAGGGGGCTGAACACTGAAGCTTTCTTT. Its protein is CASSPDRGLNTEAFF.

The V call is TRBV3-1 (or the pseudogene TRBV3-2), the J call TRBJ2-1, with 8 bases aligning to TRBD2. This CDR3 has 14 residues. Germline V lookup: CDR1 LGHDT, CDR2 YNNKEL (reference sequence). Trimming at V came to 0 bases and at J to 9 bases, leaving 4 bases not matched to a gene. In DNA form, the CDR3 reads TGTGCCAGCAGCCAAGATACTAGCGGTGGTGAGCAGTTCTTC. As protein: CASSQDTSGGEQFF.

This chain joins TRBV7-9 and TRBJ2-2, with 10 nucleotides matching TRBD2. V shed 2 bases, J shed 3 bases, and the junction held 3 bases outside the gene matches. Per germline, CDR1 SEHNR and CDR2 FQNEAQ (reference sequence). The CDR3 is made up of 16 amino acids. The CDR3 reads CASSLTSGRDTGELFF. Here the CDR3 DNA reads TGTGCCAGCAGCTTAACGAGCGGGAGGGACACCGGGGAGCTGTTTTTT.

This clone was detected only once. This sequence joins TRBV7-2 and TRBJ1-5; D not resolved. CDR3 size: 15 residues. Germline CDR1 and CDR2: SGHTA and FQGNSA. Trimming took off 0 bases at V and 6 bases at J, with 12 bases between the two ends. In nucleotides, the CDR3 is TGTGCCAGCAGCTTAGCTGGGGAGGGTGCTCAGCCCCAGCATTTT. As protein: CASSLAGEGAQPQHF.

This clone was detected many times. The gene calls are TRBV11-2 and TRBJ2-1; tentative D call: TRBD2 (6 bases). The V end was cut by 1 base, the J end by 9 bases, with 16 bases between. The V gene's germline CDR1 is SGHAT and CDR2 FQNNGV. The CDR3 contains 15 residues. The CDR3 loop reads CASSLGGTGSGEQFF. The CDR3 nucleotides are TGTGCCAGCAGCTTAGGCGGGACTGGGTCCGGTGAGCAGTTCTTC.

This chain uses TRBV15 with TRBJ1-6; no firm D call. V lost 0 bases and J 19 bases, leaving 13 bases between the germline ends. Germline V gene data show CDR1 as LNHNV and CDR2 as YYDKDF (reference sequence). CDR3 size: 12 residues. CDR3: CATSRDGWEVHF. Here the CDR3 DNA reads TGTGCCACCAGCAGAGATGGGTGGGAGGTTCACTTT.

In DNA form, the CDR3 reads TGTGCCAGCAGTTTCAACAGAGAGACCCAGTACTTC. It yields the protein CASSFNRETQYF. The chain couples TRBV12-3 or TRBV12-4 to TRBJ2-5, with no clear D. CDR3 size: 12 residues. V was trimmed by 3 bases and J by 4 bases, leaving 6 bases between them.

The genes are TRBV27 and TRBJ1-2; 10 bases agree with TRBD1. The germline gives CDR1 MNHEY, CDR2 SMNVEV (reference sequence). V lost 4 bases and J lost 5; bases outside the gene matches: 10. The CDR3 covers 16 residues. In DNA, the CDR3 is TGTGCCAGCAGTTCCCACTCCGGACAGGGGGTATATGGCTACACCTTC. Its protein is CASSSHSGQGVYGYTF.

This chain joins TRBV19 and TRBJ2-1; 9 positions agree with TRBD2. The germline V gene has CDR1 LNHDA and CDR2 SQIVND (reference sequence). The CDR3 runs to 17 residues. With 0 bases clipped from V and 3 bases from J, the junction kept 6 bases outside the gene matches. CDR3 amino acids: CASSIDGGRVYYNEQFF. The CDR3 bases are TGTGCCAGTAGTATAGATGGCGGGAGGGTGTACTACAATGAGCAGTTCTTC.

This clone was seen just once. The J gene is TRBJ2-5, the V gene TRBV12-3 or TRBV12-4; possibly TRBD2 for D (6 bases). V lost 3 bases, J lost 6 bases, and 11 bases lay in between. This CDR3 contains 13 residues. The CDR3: CASSFWDSKTQYF. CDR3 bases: TGTGCCAGCAGTTTTTGGGACTCTAAGACCCAGTACTTC.

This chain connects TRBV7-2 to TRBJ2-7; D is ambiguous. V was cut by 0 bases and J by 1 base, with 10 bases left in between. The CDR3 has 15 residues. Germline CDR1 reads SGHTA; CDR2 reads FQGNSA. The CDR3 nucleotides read TGTGCCAGCAGCTTAGCGCTCGGCGGATCCTACGAGCAGTACTTC. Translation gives CASSLALGGSYEQYF.

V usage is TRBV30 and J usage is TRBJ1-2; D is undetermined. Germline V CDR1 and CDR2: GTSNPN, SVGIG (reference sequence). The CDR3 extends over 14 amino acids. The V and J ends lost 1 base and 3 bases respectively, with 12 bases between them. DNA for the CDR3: TGTGCCTGGAGTGGGGTTTGGGGAGACTATGGCTACACCTTC. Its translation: CAWSGVWGDYGYTF.